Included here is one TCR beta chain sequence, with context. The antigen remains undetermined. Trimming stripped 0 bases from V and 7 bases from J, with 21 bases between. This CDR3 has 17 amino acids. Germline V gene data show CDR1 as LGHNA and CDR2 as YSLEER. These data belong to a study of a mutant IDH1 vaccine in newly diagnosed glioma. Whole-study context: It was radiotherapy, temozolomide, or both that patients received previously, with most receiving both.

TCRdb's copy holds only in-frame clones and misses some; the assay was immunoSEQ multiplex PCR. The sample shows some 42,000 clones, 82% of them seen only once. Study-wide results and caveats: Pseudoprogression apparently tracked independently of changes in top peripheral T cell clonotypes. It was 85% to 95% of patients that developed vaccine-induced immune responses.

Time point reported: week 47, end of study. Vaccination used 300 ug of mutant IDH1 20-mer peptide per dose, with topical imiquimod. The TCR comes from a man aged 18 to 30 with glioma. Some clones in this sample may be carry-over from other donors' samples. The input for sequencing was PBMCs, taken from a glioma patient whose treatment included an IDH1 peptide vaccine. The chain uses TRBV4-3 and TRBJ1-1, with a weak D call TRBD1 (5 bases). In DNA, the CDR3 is TGCGCCAGCAGCCAAGATGAAGAGGGGTTTCCCTGGGGTGAAGCTTTCTTT. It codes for CASSQDEEGFPWGEAFF.